Given below is one TCR beta chain in context. The sample is drawn from a study of T cells after yellow fever vaccination. TCRdb re-called the 5' RACE reads with MiXCR, one entry per CDR3 protein. Of 500,000 to 650,000 distinct CDR3 sequences in the sample, about 12% are singletons; the top ten hold about 15%. Germline lookup yields CDR1 SGHTA and CDR2 FQGNSA. The CDR3 sequence is 13 residues long. Trimming took off 7 bases at V and 2 bases at J, with 10 bases between the two ends. The chain joins TRBV7-2 to TRBJ2-3; D is unresolved. This TCR was recovered from a young man who received the YFV17D yellow fever vaccine. The specimen was PBMCs, collected on the day of the yellow fever booster vaccination. CDR3 region: CASTIWATDTQYF. The CDR3 coding sequence is TGTGCCAGCACCATCTGGGCCACAGATACGCAGTATTTT.